This T cell receptor beta chain was sequenced for a study of T cells in Graves' hyperthyroidism and ophthalmopathy. General study findings and limits: The model foresaw ophthalmopathy a median around 6 months prior to onset.

Authors of the study amplified TCR beta CDR3 regions from RNA transcripts. A first-round RT-PCR of the TCR CDR3 used the HTBI primer set. TCRdb fed the multiplex PCR reads into MiXCR, producing one record per CDR3 protein. The table has 250,000 to 300,000 distinct CDR3 sequences, roughly 19% seen once. Concerning this clonotype: Its matching antigen is unknown.

Patients having uncontrolled infection, another autoimmune disease, pregnancy or lactation were not included. Diagnostic assessment was based on clinical symptoms, serum thyroxine and TRAb, thyroid ultrasound and orbital computed tomography. Per germline, CDR1 SGDLS and CDR2 YYNGEE. This CDR3 is built from 14 residues. V lost 0 bases and J 6 bases, leaving 12 bases between the germline ends. The chain recombines TRBV9 with TRBJ1-1; D ambiguous. The material sequenced was blood. This clonotype was sampled from a man aged 50 to 60 with Graves' ophthalmopathy. For the CDR3, the DNA is TGTGCCAGCAGCGTAGGAGGAAGTAACTCTGAAGCTTTCTTT. This encodes CASSVGGSNSEAFF.